These T cell receptor beta chains were read from a single sample in a study of neurological immune-mediated disorders. TCRdb reprocessed the 5' RACE reads via MiXCR and lists one record per CDR3 protein. The table lists about 59,000 distinct CDR3 sequences, less than 4% of them singletons. The material sequenced was PBMCs. Every receptor here comes from a woman between 50 and 59 years old with multiple sclerosis. CDR3s leave out the opening cysteine and the closing phenylalanine or tryptophan. The D gene is left open where the match is weak. Clone size appears in some rows only: once, few, many, or a class for an expanded clone.

d_call,j_call,clone_size,v_call,cdr3_aa
NA,TRBJ1-4,many,TRBV20-1,SARDYTTNEKLF
TRBD2,TRBJ2-7,NA,TRBV20-1,SAVLAGGLEQY
NA,TRBJ1-1,many,TRBV5-5,ASSRSPQMNTEAF
TRBD2,TRBJ2-5,many,TRBV20-1,SAPRGGGKETQY
NA,TRBJ2-1,many,TRBV27,ASSFGSSNEQF
TRBD1,TRBJ2-1,many,TRBV24-1,ATGAGTGVDEQF
TRBD1,TRBJ2-5,many,TRBV3-1,ASSLEVFGTGGTQETQY
NA,TRBJ2-5,many,TRBV24-1,ATSEPTSIRETQY
NA,TRBJ1-1,many,TRBV20-1,SARAPRQEVTEAF
TRBD1,TRBJ2-7,many,TRBV20-1,SVLWTGGSYEQY
NA,TRBJ2-7,NA,TRBV7-2,ASSFGQSYEQY